This T cell receptor beta chain emerged from a study of blood T cell repertoires in COVID-19. Study in general: Samples taken during acute and convalescent COVID-19 were collected in the United States, Italy and Spain. From T cells, B-cell-depleted T cells, or PBMCs came the material, which was cDNA or gDNA.

Study processing details: From reference gene primer amplification, estimates of nucleated cell counts were derived. Measured with immunoSEQ multiplex PCR; TCRdb has only the in-frame clones, and not every one. D and trimming come from the DNA, and the V and J calls and clone size come from that table. The sample contains about 61,000 clones, approximately 86% of which appear only once. This CDR3 has 14 residues. Germline V gives CDR1 MNHEY, CDR2 SVGAGI. The V gene end was trimmed by 5 bases and the J gene end by 8 bases; junction bases not matched to a gene: 4. The sequenced material came from peripheral blood. The V gene is TRBV6-5, the J gene TRBJ1-6; TRBD1 aligns across 9 bases. The source is a man between 70 and 80 years old with acute or convalescent COVID-19. CDR3 DNA: TGTGCCAGCAGTAACGACAGGGGGGATTCACCCCTCCACTTT. Translation gives CASSNDRGDSPLHF.